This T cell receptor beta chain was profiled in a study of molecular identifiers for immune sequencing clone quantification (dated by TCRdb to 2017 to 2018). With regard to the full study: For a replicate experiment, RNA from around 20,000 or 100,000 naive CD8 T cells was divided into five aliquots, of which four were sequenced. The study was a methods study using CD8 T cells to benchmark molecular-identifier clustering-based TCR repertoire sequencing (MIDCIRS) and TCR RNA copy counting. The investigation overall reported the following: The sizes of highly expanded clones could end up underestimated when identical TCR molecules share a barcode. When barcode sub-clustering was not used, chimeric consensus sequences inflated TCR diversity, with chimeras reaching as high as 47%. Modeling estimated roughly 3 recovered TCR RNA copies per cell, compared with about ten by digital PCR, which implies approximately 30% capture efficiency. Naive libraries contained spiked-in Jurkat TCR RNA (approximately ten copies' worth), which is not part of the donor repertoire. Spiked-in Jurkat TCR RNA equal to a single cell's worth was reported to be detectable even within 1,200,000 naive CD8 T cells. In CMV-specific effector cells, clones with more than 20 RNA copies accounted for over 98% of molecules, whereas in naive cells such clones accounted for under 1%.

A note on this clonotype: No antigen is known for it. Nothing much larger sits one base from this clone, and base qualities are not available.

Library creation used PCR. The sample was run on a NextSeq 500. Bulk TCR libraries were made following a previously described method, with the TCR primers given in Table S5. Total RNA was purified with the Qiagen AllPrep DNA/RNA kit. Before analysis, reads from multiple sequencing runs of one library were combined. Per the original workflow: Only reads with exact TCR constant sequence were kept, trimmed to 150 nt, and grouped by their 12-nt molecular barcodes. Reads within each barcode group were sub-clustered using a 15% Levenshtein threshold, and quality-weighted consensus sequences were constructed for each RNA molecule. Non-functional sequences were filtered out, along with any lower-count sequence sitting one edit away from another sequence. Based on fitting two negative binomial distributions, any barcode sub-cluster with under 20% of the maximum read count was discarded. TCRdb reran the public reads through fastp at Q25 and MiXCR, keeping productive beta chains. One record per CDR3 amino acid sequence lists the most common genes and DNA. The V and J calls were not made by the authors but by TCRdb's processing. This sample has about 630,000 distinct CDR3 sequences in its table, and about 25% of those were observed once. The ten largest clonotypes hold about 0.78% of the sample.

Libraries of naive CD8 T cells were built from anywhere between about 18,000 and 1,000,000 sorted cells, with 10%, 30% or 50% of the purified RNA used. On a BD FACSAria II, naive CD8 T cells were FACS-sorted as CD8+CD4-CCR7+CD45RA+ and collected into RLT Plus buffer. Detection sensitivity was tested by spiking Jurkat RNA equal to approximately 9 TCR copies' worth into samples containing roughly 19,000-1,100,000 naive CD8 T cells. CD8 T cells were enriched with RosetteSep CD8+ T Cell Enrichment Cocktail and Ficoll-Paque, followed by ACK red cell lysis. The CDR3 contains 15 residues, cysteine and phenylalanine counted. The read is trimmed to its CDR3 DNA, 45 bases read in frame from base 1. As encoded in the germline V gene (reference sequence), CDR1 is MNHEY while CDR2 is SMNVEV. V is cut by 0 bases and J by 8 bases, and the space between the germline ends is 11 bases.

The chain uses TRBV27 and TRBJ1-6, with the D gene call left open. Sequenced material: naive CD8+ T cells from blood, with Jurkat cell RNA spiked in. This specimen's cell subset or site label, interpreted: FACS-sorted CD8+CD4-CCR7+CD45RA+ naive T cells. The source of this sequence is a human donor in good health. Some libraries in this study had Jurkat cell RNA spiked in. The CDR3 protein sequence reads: CASSLSIAGHSPLHF. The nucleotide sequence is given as TGTGCCAGCAGTTTATCGATTGCAGGACATTCACCCCTCCACTTT.